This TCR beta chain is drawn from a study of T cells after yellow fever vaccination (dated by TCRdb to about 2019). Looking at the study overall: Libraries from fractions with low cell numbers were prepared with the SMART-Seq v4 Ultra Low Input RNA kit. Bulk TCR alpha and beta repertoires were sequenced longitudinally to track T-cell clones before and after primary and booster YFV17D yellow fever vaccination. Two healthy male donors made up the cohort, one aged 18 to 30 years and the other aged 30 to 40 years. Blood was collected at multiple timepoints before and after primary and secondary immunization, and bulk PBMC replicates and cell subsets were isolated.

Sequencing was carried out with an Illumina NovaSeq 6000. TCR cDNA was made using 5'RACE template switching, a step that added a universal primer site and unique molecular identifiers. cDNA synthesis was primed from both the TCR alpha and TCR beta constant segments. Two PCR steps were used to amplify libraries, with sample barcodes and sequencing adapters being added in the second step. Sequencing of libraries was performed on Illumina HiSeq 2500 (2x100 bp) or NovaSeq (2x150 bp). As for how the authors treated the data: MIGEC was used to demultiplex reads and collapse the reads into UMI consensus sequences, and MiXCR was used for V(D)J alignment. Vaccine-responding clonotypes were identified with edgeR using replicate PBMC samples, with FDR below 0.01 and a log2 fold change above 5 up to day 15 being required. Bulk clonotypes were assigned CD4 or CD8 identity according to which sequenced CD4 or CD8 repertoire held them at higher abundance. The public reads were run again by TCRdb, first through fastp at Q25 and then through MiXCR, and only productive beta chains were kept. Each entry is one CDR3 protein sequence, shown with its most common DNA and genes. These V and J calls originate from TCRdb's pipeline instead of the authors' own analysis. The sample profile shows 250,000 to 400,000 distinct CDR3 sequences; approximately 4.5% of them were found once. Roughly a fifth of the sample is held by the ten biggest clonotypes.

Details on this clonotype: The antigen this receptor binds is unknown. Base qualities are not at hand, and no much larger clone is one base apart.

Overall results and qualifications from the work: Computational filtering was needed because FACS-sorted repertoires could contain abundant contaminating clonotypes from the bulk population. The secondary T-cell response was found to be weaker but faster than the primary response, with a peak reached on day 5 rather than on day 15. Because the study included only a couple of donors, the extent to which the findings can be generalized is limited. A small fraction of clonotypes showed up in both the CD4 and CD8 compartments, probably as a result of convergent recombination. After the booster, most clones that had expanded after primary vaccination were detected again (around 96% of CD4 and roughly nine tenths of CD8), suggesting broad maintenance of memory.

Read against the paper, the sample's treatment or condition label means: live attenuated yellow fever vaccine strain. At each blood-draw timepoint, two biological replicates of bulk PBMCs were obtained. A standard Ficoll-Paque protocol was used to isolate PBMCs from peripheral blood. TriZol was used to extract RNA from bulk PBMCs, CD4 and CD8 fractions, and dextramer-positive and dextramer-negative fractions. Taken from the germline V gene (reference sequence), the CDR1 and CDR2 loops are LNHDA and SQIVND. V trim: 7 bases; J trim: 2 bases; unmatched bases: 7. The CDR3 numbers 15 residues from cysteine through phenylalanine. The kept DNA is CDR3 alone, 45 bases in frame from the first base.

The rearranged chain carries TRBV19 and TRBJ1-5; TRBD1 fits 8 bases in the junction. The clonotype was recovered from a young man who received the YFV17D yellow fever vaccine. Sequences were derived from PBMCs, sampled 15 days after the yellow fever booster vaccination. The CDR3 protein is CASTSLGQGNQPQHF. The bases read TGTGCCAGTACCTCCTTGGGACAGGGCAATCAGCCCCAGCATTTT.